The 20 T cell receptor beta chains presented below share a single source sample, sequenced in a study of human T cells and chemical hapten exposure. TCRdb processed the RACE reads anew with MiXCR; each CDR3 protein has one entry. The repertoire has about 60,000 distinct CDR3 sequences, around 9.3% of them found once; the top ten carry about an eighth. As for time point: patch test 1, 2 weeks after DPC sensitization. The treatment here: therapeutic diphenylcyclopropenone sensitization with weekly scalp DPC. Sequencing was performed on whole blood, taken in connection with sensitization to the hapten diphenylcyclopropenone (DPC). The receptor source for this set is a woman aged 40 to 55 with alopecia areata. Some clones in this sample may be carry-over from other donors' samples.

This clonotype has more than one count but fewer than ten. The chain couples TRBV5-1 to TRBJ1-2, with TRBD1 as a possible D gene (5 bases). This CDR3 region has 10 residues. V shed 10 bases and J shed 5 bases, with 9 bases lying between them. Germline V gene data show CDR1 as SGHRS and CDR2 as YFSETQ. The chain's CDR3 is CADQGYGYTF. The CDR3 coding sequence is TGCGCCGACCAGGGATATGGCTACACCTTC.

This clonotype was seen repeatedly, ten times or more. V gene TRBV6-5 combines with J gene TRBJ1-6, with 9 bases lining up with TRBD1. CDR3 length equals 19 residues. The germline V gene has CDR1 MNHEY and CDR2 SVGAGI. Trimming at V came to 6 bases and at J to 0 bases, leaving 12 bases not matched to a gene. The CDR3 DNA reads TGTGCCAGCAGGAATACAGGGGGCGGGAGCCGCTCCTATAATTCACCCCTCCACTTT. As protein: CASRNTGGGSRSYNSPLHF.

Remarks on this clonotype: A single base separates this from a much larger clone, so it may be a read error. The chain combines TRBV5-5 with TRBJ1-5; D is undetermined. The CDR3 totals 14 residues. V was pared by 0 bases and J by 5 bases, with 9 bases between. The V gene's germline CDR1 is SGHKS and CDR2 YYEKEE (reference sequence). Written as DNA, the CDR3 is TGTGCCAGCAGCTTGGGCAGCAACGATCAGCCCCAGCATTTT. It translates to CASSLGSNDQPQHF. The full variable domain, its missing parts supplied by reference TRBV5-5 and TRBJ1-5, is DAGVTQSPTHLIKTRGQQVTLRCSPISGHKSVSWYQQVLGQGPQFIFQYYEKEERGRGNFPDRFSARQFPNYSSELNVNALLLGDSALYLCASSLGSNDQPQHFGDGTRLSIL.

This clonotype was observed at least ten times. V gene TRBV27 combines with J gene TRBJ2-5; 10 bases map to TRBD2. The CDR3 is 14 residues long. The ends lost 7 bases at V and 5 bases at J; junction bases unmatched: 7. Germline V gene data show CDR1 as MNHEY and CDR2 as SMNVEV (reference sequence). CDR3 residues: CASKGSGGPETQYF. The CDR3 region has the DNA TGTGCCAGCAAGGGTAGCGGGGGGCCGGAGACCCAGTACTTC.

This clonotype was counted many times. The chain uses TRBV7-9 and TRBJ2-3; 13 bases match TRBD2. This CDR3 is built from 18 residues. Germline V gene sequence: CDR1 SEHNR, CDR2 FQNEAQ (reference sequence). Trimming removed 2 bases from V and 2 bases from J; junction bases left unmatched: 7. CDR3 sequence (DNA): TGTGCCAGCAGCTTACTTACTAGCGGGGGGGCCATCACAGATACGCAGTATTTT. This encodes CASSLLTSGGAITDTQYF.

By proportion, this clonotype is medium-sized. The CDR3 DNA is TGTGCCAGCAGCCCCCGCGGGGCTAGCGGCGCAGATACGCAGTATTTT. The encoded protein is CASSPRGASGADTQYF. This chain joins TRBV11-2 and TRBJ2-3; 7 nucleotides match TRBD2. The CDR3 has 16 residues. Germline CDR1 is SGHAT and CDR2 is FQNNGV. The J segment lost 4 bases and the V segment lost 5 bases, leaving 12 bases of the junction unmatched.

Ten or more counts support this clonotype. The genes are TRBV10-3 and TRBJ1-6; possibly TRBD1 for D (5 bases). Germline V lookup: CDR1 ENHRY, CDR2 SYGVKD. The CDR3 has 14 residues. Trimming shortened V by 3 bases and J by 7 bases, and 10 bases separated the two germline ends. The CDR3 coding sequence is TGTGCCATCAGTGATCTCGCAGGGAATTCACCCCTCCACTTT. It yields the protein CAISDLAGNSPLHF.

The V call is TRBV11-1, the J call TRBJ2-3, with unresolved D. The CDR3 is 16 residues long. Germline V gives CDR1 SGHAT, CDR2 FQDESV (reference sequence). V lost 5 bases to trimming and J lost 4 bases, with 19 bases between them. The CDR3: CASSKKKGPAADTQYF. The CDR3 bases are TGTGCCAGCAGCAAAAAGAAGGGCCCTGCGGCAGATACGCAGTATTTT.

This clonotype was counted a few times. J is TRBJ2-1 and V is TRBV15; D tentatively fits TRBD1 or TRBD2 (5 bases each). Trimming stripped 0 bases from V and 6 bases from J, with 12 bases between. In germline, CDR1 is LNHNV, CDR2 YYDKDF (reference sequence). CDR3 length: 15 amino acids. The CDR3 reads CATSRERGDLNEQFF. CDR3 sequence (DNA): TGTGCCACCAGCAGAGAGAGGGGCGACCTCAATGAGCAGTTCTTC.

This chain connects TRBV25-1 to TRBJ2-3; D call uncertain. The CDR3 spans 12 residues. Germline V gives CDR1 MGHDK, CDR2 SYGVNS. V was trimmed by 2 bases and J by 6 bases, leaving 6 bases between them. In nucleotides, the CDR3 is TGTGCCAGCAGTGAAAGCCGCGATACGCAGTATTTT. Protein sequence: CASSESRDTQYF.

This clonotype came up many times. For the CDR3, the DNA is TGTGCCAGCAGCCCGCAGGACCGCTATGGCTACACCTTC. It translates to CASSPQDRYGYTF. The chain carries TRBV14 and TRBJ1-2; the D is unclear. Trimming cost V 4 bases and J 4 bases, with 10 bases left between them. There are 13 residues in the CDR3. CDR1 and CDR2 (germline): SGHDN, FVKESK.

This clonotype was recorded only once. The chain has TRBV4-3 and TRBJ2-7, with 9 bases lining up with TRBD2. Trimming at V came to 1 base and at J to 2 bases, leaving 12 bases not matched to a gene. The CDR3 is 18 residues long. The germline gives CDR1 LGHNA, CDR2 YSLEER. The CDR3 here is CASSQGWARGLATYEQYF. Written as DNA, the CDR3 is TGCGCCAGCAGCCAAGGATGGGCGCGCGGACTAGCGACCTACGAGCAGTACTTC.

Ten or more counts support this clonotype. The V call is TRBV5-5, the J call TRBJ2-7; 9 bases fit TRBD1. This CDR3 has 13 amino acids. J was trimmed by 2 bases and V by 6 bases; bases with no gene match: 3. Germline values: CDR1 SGHKS, CDR2 YYEKEE (reference sequence). The CDR3 nucleotides are TGTGCCAGCACCAGGACAGGGGCCTACGAGCAGTACTTC. This gives the protein CASTRTGAYEQYF.

This sequence joins TRBV5-5 and TRBJ2-7, with TRBD1 identical over 9 bases. CDR3 size: 16 residues. CDR1 and CDR2 (germline): SGHKS, YYEKEE (reference sequence). V was pared by 4 bases and J by 0 bases, with 8 bases of the junction left unmatched. CDR3 sequence reads: CASSPFYRGLSYEQYF. The CDR3 coding sequence is TGTGCCAGCAGCCCATTCTACAGGGGGCTCTCCTACGAGCAGTACTTC.

The rearrangement joins TRBV11-1 to TRBJ2-7; 7 bases agree with TRBD2. The CDR3 sequence is 15 residues long. V was clipped by 0 bases and J by 2 bases; unmatched bases: 4. Germline values: CDR1 SGHAT, CDR2 FQDESV (reference sequence). As DNA, the CDR3 is TGTGCCAGCAGCTTAGCTGGCGGGGGAACCTACGAGCAGTACTTC. Amino acids: CASSLAGGGTYEQYF.

This clonotype occurred a few times. This sequence joins TRBV14 and TRBJ1-1; TRBD1 matches at 8 bases. V shed 4 bases and J 5 bases; nucleotides not matched to a gene: 6. CDR3 size: 14 residues. Germline V CDR1 and CDR2: SGHDN, FVKESK. The CDR3: CASSPRTGKTEAFF. The CDR3 DNA follows: TGTGCCAGCAGCCCTAGGACAGGGAAAACTGAAGCTTTCTTT.

This clonotype was found many times. The V and J genes are TRBV5-4 and TRBJ2-7, with D possibly called TRBD1 or TRBD2 (6 bases each). Germline CDR1 SGHNT, CDR2 YYREEE (reference sequence). V was clipped by 0 bases and J by 2 bases, with 12 bases between them. The CDR3 spans 15 residues. CDR3 in DNA: TGTGCCAGCAGCTTGGGGGGGGCCTTACCCTACGAGCAGTACTTC. It translates to CASSLGGALPYEQYF.

This clonotype has just a few counts. The gene calls are TRBV29-1 and TRBJ2-3, with 10 bases aligning to TRBD2. Germline CDR1 and CDR2: SQVTM and ANQGSEA. The CDR3 has 15 residues. Trimming took 4 bases from V and 5 from J; bases not matched to a gene: 9. The CDR3 reads CSVAFSSGGKDTQYF. The CDR3 coding sequence is TGCAGCGTTGCCTTCTCTAGCGGGGGTAAAGATACGCAGTATTTT.

The CDR3 loop is CASSQGRDTEAFF. CDR3 nucleotide sequence: TGTGCCAGCAGCCAGGGACGGGACACTGAAGCTTTCTTT. This chain uses TRBV3-1 with TRBJ1-1, with a possible D match to TRBD1 (5 bases). CDR1 is LGHDT and CDR2 is YNNKEL in the germline V gene (reference sequence). The CDR3 runs 13 residues. Trimming shortened V by 3 bases and J by 3 bases, and 8 bases separated the two germline ends.

The rearrangement joins TRBV14 to TRBJ1-1, with 8 bases matching TRBD1. From germline, CDR1 is SGHDN and CDR2 FVKESK. CDR3 length: 14 residues. Unmatched junction bases numbered 12, after V lost 3 bases and J lost 12 bases. CDR3 residues: CASSQTGDLSGTFF. CDR3 sequence (DNA): TGTGCCAGCAGCCAGACAGGGGACCTAAGTGGGACTTTCTTT.